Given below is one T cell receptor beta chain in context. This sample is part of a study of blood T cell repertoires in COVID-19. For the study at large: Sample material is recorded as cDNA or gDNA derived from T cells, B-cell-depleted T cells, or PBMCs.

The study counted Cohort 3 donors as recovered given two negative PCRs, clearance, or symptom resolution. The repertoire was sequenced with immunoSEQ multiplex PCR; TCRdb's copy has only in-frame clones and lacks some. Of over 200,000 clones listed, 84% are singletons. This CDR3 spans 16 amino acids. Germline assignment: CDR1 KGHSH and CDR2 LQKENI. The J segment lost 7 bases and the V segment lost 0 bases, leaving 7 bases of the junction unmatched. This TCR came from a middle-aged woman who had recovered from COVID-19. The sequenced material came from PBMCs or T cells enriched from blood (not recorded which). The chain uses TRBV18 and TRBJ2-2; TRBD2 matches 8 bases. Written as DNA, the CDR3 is TGTGCCAGCTCACCACCGAGCGGGAGTATTGGCGGGGAGCTGTTTTTT. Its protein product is CASSPPSGSIGGELFF. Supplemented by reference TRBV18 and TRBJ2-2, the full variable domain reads NAGVMQNPRHLVRRRGQEARLRCSPMKGHSHVYWYRQLPEEGLKFMVYLQKENIIDESGMPKERFSAEFPKEGPSILRIQQVVRGDSAAYFCASSPPSGSIGGELFFGEGSRLTVL.